This entry features one T cell receptor beta chain sequence. The antigen remains undetermined. Here immunoSEQ multiplex PCR was the method, and the copy in TCRdb shows in-frame clones only, minus some. The sample records 1 million to 1.2 million clones, roughly 77% being singletons. Partitioning of CD4+ cells yielded a CD45RA+ naive subset and a CD45RA-negative memory subset. These data come from a study of shared clonotypes between healthy human individuals. Study summary: Per donor, CD8 memory used one plate, CD8 naive used two, CD4 memory used three and CD4 naive used three.

The V segment lost 1 base and the J segment 2 bases; nucleotides outside the gene matches: 4. CDR3 length: 15 amino acids. Germline V gene sequence: CDR1 GTSNPN, CDR2 SVGIG (reference sequence). Study-wide findings and caveats: Generation probabilities of non-shared clonotypes were lower (relative to those shared by all four donors). In several donors, around 5.5% of naive CD4 clonotypes appeared in common.

This rearrangement joins TRBV30 to TRBJ2-7, with 11 bases identical to TRBD2. The TCR was taken from a man younger than 35 in good health. Some clones in this sample may be carry-over from other donors' samples. Sequenced material: memory CD4+ T cells from PBMCs. Regarding subset: CD45RA-negative fraction. The CDR3 sequence: CAWSAKLAGAYEQYF. For the CDR3, the DNA is TGTGCCTGGAGTGCAAAACTAGCGGGAGCCTACGAGCAGTACTTC.